The source of this T cell receptor (beta chain) is a study of blood T cell repertoires in COVID-19. Study overall: From T cells, B-cell-depleted T cells, or PBMCs came the material, which was cDNA or gDNA.

This CDR3 has 13 residues. Trimming took 3 bases from V and 4 from J, leaving 6 bases between them. Germline loops: CDR1 LNHNV, CDR2 YYDKDF (reference sequence). The method was immunoSEQ multiplex PCR; TCRdb's version includes in-frame clones alone and lacks a portion of them. The table records roughly 310,000 clones, about 92% of them present only once. Cohort assignment relied on participant-reported clinical history. Among Cohort 3 donors, those recovered had two negative PCRs, clearance, or symptom resolution. Sequences were obtained from PBMCs or T cells enriched from blood (not recorded which). This clonotype originated in a man in his sixties who had recovered from COVID-19. This chain connects TRBV15 to TRBJ1-4; the D gene is possibly TRBD1 (5 bases). The CDR3 nucleotides are TGTGCCACCAGCAGGGGACTTAATGAAAAACTGTTTTTT. It is translated as CATSRGLNEKLFF.